This is a list of T cell receptor beta chains from one sample in a study of T cell responses to AZD1222 COVID-19 vaccine. Using immunoSEQ multiplex PCR, the repertoire was profiled, and TCRdb retains in-frame clones only, with some absent. The sample holds tens of thousands of clones; more than 80% are singletons and the top ten take roughly 29%. Material: peripheral blood, obtained on day 0 of AZD1222 vaccination. All receptors come from an adult in good health. Both conserved end residues are part of each CDR3. The D gene is left open where the match is weak. Clone size is shown for a subset of rows, as once, few, many or a class of expanded clone.

v_gene: TRBV20-1; d_gene: NA; abundance: NA; j_gene: TRBJ1-1; CDR3aa: CRRGSEAFF; CDR3nt: TGCCGCAGGGGTTCTGAAGCTTTCTTT
v_gene: TRBV9; d_gene: NA; abundance: NA; j_gene: TRBJ1-3; CDR3aa: CASSVRGAGNTIYF; CDR3nt: TGTGCCAGCAGCGTCAGGGGAGCTGGAAACACCATATATTTT
v_gene: TRBV28; d_gene: NA; abundance: NA; j_gene: TRBJ2-7; CDR3aa: CASSFQSRGSYEQYF; CDR3nt: TGTGCCAGCAGTTTTCAATCAAGGGGATCCTACGAGCAGTACTTC
v_gene: TRBV18; d_gene: TRBD2; abundance: once; j_gene: TRBJ2-7; CDR3aa: CASSLMGTKRGLAYEQYF; CDR3nt: TGTGCCAGCTCACTCATGGGCACAAAACGTGGACTAGCCTACGAGCAGTACTTC
v_gene: TRBV9; d_gene: NA; abundance: NA; j_gene: TRBJ2-5; CDR3aa: CASRKGTGAQETQYF; CDR3nt: TGTGCCAGCAGAAAGGGGACCGGGGCCCAAGAGACCCAGTACTTC
v_gene: TRBV27; d_gene: TRBD2; abundance: NA; j_gene: TRBJ2-5; CDR3aa: CASRGLAGGQRETQYF; CDR3nt: TGTGCCAGCAGGGGACTAGCGGGAGGGCAACGGGAGACCCAGTACTTC
v_gene: TRBV10-3; d_gene: NA; abundance: NA; j_gene: TRBJ1-5; CDR3aa: CAISESRNGGNQPQHF; CDR3nt: TGTGCCATCAGTGAGTCAAGGAACGGGGGCAATCAGCCCCAGCATTTT
v_gene: TRBV11-2; d_gene: TRBD2; abundance: NA; j_gene: TRBJ2-5; CDR3aa: CASRLAGVETQYF; CDR3nt: TGTGCCAGCAGGTTAGCGGGAGTAGAGACCCAGTACTTC
v_gene: TRBV4-1; d_gene: TRBD1; abundance: NA; j_gene: TRBJ1-1; CDR3aa: CASSQGVKDRGIMNTEAFF; CDR3nt: TGCGCCAGCAGCCAAGGGGTGAAGGACAGGGGGATTATGAACACTGAAGCTTTCTTT
v_gene: TRBV2; d_gene: NA; abundance: few; j_gene: TRBJ1-2; CDR3aa: CASSGGAGGYTF; CDR3nt: TGTGCCAGCAGCGGGGGGGCAGGTGGCTACACCTTC
v_gene: TRBV10-3; d_gene: NA; abundance: NA; j_gene: TRBJ1-4; CDR3aa: CAISESRYLNEKLFF; CDR3nt: TGTGCCATCAGTGAGTCCCGATACCTTAATGAAAAACTGTTTTTT
v_gene: TRBV6-5; d_gene: NA; abundance: NA; j_gene: TRBJ2-3; CDR3aa: CASRLPGTRTDTQYF; CDR3nt: TGTGCCAGCAGACTACCGGGAACCCGCACAGATACGCAGTATTTT
v_gene: TRBV19; d_gene: NA; abundance: NA; j_gene: TRBJ1-1; CDR3aa: CASTGDRRNTEAFF; CDR3nt: TGTGCCAGTACTGGAGACAGGAGGAACACTGAAGCTTTCTTT
v_gene: TRBV29-1; d_gene: TRBD1; abundance: NA; j_gene: TRBJ1-2; CDR3aa: CSVDDRESNYGYTF; CDR3nt: TGCAGCGTTGATGACAGGGAATCTAACTATGGCTACACCTTC
v_gene: TRBV28; d_gene: TRBD1; abundance: NA; j_gene: TRBJ1-6; CDR3aa: CASSTHRGSPLHF; CDR3nt: TGTGCCAGCAGTACCCACAGGGGTTCACCCCTCCACTTT